Listed here are 17 T cell receptor beta chains from one sample, sequenced in a study of T cells in Graves' hyperthyroidism and ophthalmopathy. Amplification of TCR beta CDR3 regions used RNA as the template. The TCR CDR3 first-round RT-PCR relied on the HTBI primer set. A single record per CDR3 protein comes from TCRdb applying MiXCR to the multiplex PCR reads. The repertoire holds some 350,000 distinct CDR3 sequences, with approximately 13% as singletons. The sample comprised blood. These receptors all stem from a woman aged 40 to 55 with Graves' ophthalmopathy.

There are many counts of this clonotype. Here the CDR3 reads CATKTRGGANTDTQYF. The DNA for the CDR3 is TGTGCCACCAAAACCCGCGGGGGGGCCAACACAGATACGCAGTATTTT. The V call is TRBV6-1, the J call TRBJ2-3; the match to TRBD2 covers 9 bases. Germline loops: CDR1 MNHNS, CDR2 SASEGT. The CDR3 extends over 16 amino acids. Trimming removed 10 bases from V and 2 bases from J; junction bases left unmatched: 13.

The sample holds many counts of this clonotype. This chain connects TRBV6-5 to TRBJ2-5, with a tentative D call TRBD2 (7 bases). Germline V lookup: CDR1 MNHEY, CDR2 SVGAGI. The CDR3 covers 17 residues. The germline V and J ends were trimmed by 0 bases and 1 base, with 15 bases remaining between them. This CDR3 is CASSYSIGGGAQETQYF. The CDR3 coding sequence is TGTGCCAGCAGTTACTCGATAGGGGGGGGGGCCCAAGAGACCCAGTACTTC.

The table lists this clonotype with a few counts. The V gene is TRBV11-2, the J gene TRBJ1-2, with D hard to call. The germline V gene has CDR1 SGHAT and CDR2 FQNNGV. The V and J ends lost 0 bases and 8 bases respectively, with 13 bases between them. The CDR3 runs 14 residues. CDR3 amino acids: CASSLEGSLRGYTF. Here the CDR3 DNA reads TGTGCCAGCAGCTTAGAGGGTTCCCTGCGGGGCTACACCTTC.

This clonotype was detected many times. The CDR3 DNA reads TGTGCTAGTGGTTGGACGGGACTAGCTACGGATACGCAGTATTTT. Translating it yields CASGWTGLATDTQYF. The chain has TRBV12-5 and TRBJ2-3; 9 nucleotides match TRBD2. Per the germline V gene, CDR1 is LGHNT and CDR2 is FRNRAP. With 4 bases clipped from V and 6 bases from J, the junction kept 8 bases outside the gene matches. The CDR3 is made up of 15 amino acids. Combining the CDR3 with reference TRBV12-5 and TRBJ2-3 gives the whole variable domain DARVTQTPRHKVTEMGQEVTMRCQPILGHNTVFWYRQTMMQGLELLAYFRNRAPLDDSGMPKDRFSAEMPDATLATLKIQPSEPRDSAVYFCASGWTGLATDTQYFGPGTRLTVL.

This clonotype appeared many times. This chain uses TRBV5-1 with TRBJ2-5; D gene uncertain. Trimming shortened V by 0 bases and J by 1 base, and 7 bases separated the two germline ends. Germline assignment: CDR1 SGHRS and CDR2 YFSETQ. The CDR3 loop spans 14 amino acids. CDR3 sequence: CASSLGYGQETQYF. The CDR3 DNA reads TGCGCCAGCAGCTTGGGGTACGGCCAAGAGACCCAGTACTTC.

This chain links TRBV29-1 with TRBJ2-2; 10 bases map to TRBD1. After removal of 0 bases from V and 1 base from J, the junction contained 8 bases not matched to a gene. The length of the CDR3 is 18 residues. Germline CDR1 is SQVTM and CDR2 is ANQGSEA. CDR3 sequence reads: CSVEDLFGTGVNTGELFF. The DNA of the CDR3 is TGCAGCGTTGAAGATCTTTTCGGGACAGGGGTGAACACCGGGGAGCTGTTTTTT.

This rearrangement joins TRBV29-1 to TRBJ2-1; 8 nucleotides match TRBD1. The CDR3 length is 16 residues. Germline-derived CDR1 and CDR2 are SQVTM and ANQGSEA. V trimming: 7 bases; J trimming: 11 bases; junction bases outside the gene matches: 22. DNA for the CDR3: TGCAGCGCACAAGGGAGGACAGGGTCGTTGGTTGGTAAGCAGTTCTTC. Translating it yields CSAQGRTGSLVGKQFF.

Of note for this clonotype: This clone may be a read error of a much larger clone one base away. The chain carries TRBV6-1 and TRBJ2-1; TRBD1 is a possible D gene (6 bases). The V end lost 11 bases, the J end lost 6 bases, and 20 bases lay between the germline ends. CDR3 length equals 14 residues. Germline V gene data show CDR1 as MNHNS and CDR2 as SASEGT. The CDR3 here is CAGGPGIRGNEQFF. Written as DNA, the CDR3 is TGTGCCGGCGGCCCCGGGATCAGGGGCAATGAGCAGTTCTTC.

This clonotype was recorded a few times. This chain links TRBV20-1 with TRBJ2-2, with D tentatively TRBD2 (5 bases). Looked up from germline, CDR1 is DFQATT and CDR2 is SNEGSKA (reference sequence). V was shortened by 4 bases and J by 2 bases, with 8 bases between the two germline ends. This CDR3 has 13 residues. The CDR3 nucleotides are TGCAGTGCTATGGCGGGTAACACCGGGGAGCTGTTTTTT. Translated: CSAMAGNTGELFF.

This clonotype was observed a few times. The genes are TRBV5-8 and TRBJ2-3, with D hard to call. V lost 4 bases, J lost 5 bases, and 17 bases lay in between. The CDR3 covers 15 residues. Germline V gene data show CDR1 as SGHTS and CDR2 as YDEGEE. CDR3 amino acids: CASSPGRSIRDTQYF. CDR3 bases: TGTGCCAGCAGCCCCGGACGGTCGATTAGAGATACGCAGTATTTT.

The sample holds a few counts of this clonotype. The chain links TRBV30 to TRBJ2-7, with TRBD2 identical over 12 bases. This CDR3 is built from 16 residues. Germline loops: CDR1 GTSNPN, CDR2 SVGIG (reference sequence). The V and J ends lost 3 bases and 2 bases, in that order; junction bases with no gene match: 8. CDR3 in amino acids: CAWSYGTSGPAYEQYF. In DNA, the CDR3 is TGTGCCTGGAGCTATGGGACTAGCGGGCCCGCCTACGAGCAGTACTTC.

V and J are TRBV6-5 and TRBJ2-2, with 8 positions matching TRBD1. Germline CDR1 reads MNHEY; CDR2 reads SVGAGI. The CDR3 has 15 residues. V dropped 0 bases and J dropped 7; count of bases not matched to a gene: 4. CDR3 nucleotide sequence: TGTGCCAGCAGTTACTCTAGGACAGGGTTCGGGGAGCTGTTTTTT. It yields the protein CASSYSRTGFGELFF.

V and J are TRBV20-1 and TRBJ2-7; 11 bases are a match to TRBD2. The CDR3 extends over 16 amino acids. Germline-derived CDR1 and CDR2 are DFQATT and SNEGSKA (reference sequence). V gave up 0 bases and J gave up 3 bases; unmatched junction bases: 7. The CDR3 spells CSARDLLGTSGYEQYF. CDR3 in DNA: TGCAGTGCTAGAGATCTTCTTGGGACTAGCGGCTACGAGCAGTACTTC.

This clonotype was recorded at least ten times. The chain joins TRBV6-1 to TRBJ2-1; no firm D call. Trimming shortened V by 5 bases and J by 2 bases, and 16 bases separated the two germline ends. The germline V gene encodes CDR1 MNHNS and CDR2 SASEGT. The CDR3 is made up of 16 amino acids. CDR3 bases: TGTGCCAGCAGTCTCGCCAGGCAGCCTCCCTACAATGAGCAGTTCTTC. Protein sequence: CASSLARQPPYNEQFF.

This clonotype has only a few counts. Here the CDR3 reads CASRKAGESYEQYF. The CDR3, as DNA: TGTGCCAGCAGGAAAGCGGGGGAAAGCTACGAGCAGTACTTC. The rearrangement uses TRBV13 and TRBJ2-7; TRBD2 matches 8 bases. The CDR3 spans 14 residues. Germline trimming cut 6 bases from V and 3 bases from J; bases unmatched to any gene: 7. Per germline, CDR1 PRHDT and CDR2 FYEKMQ (reference sequence). The variable domain in full, completed from reference TRBV13 and TRBJ2-7, reads AAGVIQSPRHLIKEKRETATLKCYPIPRHDTVYWYQQGPGQDPQFLISFYEKMQSDKGSIPDRFSAQQFSDYHSELNMSSLELGDSALYFCASRKAGESYEQYFGPGTRLTVT.

This clonotype was counted between two and nine times. The J gene is TRBJ1-1, the V gene TRBV4-1; D gene uncertain. The CDR3 covers 14 residues. The V end was cut by 6 bases, the J end by 1 base, with 12 bases between. Germline CDR1 MGHRA, CDR2 YSYEKL. The CDR3 reads CASSTVDTNTEAFF. The DNA of the CDR3 is TGCGCCAGCAGTACGGTTGACACGAACACTGAAGCTTTCTTT.

The rearrangement uses TRBV5-1 and TRBJ2-1; tentative D call: TRBD2 (5 bases). The ends were cut back, 6 bases at V and 7 bases at J, with 14 bases in the middle. CDR3 length equals 13 residues. Per the germline V gene, CDR1 is SGHRS and CDR2 is YFSETQ. In DNA, the CDR3 is TGCGCCAGCAATGCCTTTCCGGGGAATGAGCAGTTCTTC. It codes for CASNAFPGNEQFF.